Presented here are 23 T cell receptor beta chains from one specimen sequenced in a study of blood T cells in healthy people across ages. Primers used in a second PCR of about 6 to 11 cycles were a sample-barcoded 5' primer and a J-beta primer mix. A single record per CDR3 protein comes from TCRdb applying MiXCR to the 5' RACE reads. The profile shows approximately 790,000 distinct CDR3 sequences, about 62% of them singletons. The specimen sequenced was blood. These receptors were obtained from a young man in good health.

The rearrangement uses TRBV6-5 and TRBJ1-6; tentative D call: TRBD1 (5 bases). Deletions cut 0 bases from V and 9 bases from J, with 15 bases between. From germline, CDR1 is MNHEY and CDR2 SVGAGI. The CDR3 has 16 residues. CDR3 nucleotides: TGTGCCAGCAGTTACTCGTTTCAGGGAGAGAGTTCACCCCTCCACTTT. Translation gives CASSYSFQGESSPLHF.

The CDR3 DNA follows: TGTGCCAGCAGTTACGCTACAGGGAGGGACACTGAAGCTTTCTTT. Translating gives CASSYATGRDTEAFF. The chain combines TRBV6-5 with TRBJ1-1; maybe TRBD1 (6 bases). V lost 2 bases, J lost 3 bases, and 13 bases lay in between. The CDR3 sequence is 15 residues long. Germline lookup yields CDR1 MNHEY and CDR2 SVGAGI.

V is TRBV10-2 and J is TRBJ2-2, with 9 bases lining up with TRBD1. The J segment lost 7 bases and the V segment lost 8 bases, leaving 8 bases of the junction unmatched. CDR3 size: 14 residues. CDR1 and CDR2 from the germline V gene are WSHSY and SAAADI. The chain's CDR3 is CASGGQGEHGELFF. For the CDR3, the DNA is TGCGCCAGCGGGGGACAGGGAGAGCACGGGGAGCTGTTTTTT.

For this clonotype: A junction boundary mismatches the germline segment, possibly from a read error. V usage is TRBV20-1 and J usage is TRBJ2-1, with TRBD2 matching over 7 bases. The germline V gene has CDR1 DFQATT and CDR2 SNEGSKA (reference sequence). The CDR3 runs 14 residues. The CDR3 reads CSAEVLAAYNEQFF. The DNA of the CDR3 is TGCAGTGCCGAAGTGCTAGCGGCCTACAACGAGCAGTTCTTC.

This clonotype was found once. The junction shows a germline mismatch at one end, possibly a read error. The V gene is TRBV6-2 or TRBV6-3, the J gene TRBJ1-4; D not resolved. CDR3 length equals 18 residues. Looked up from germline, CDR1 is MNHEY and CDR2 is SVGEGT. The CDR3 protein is CASSYSRLHGGSDEKLFF. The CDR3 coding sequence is TGTGCCAGCAGTTACAGTAGACTCCACGGAGGCTCGGATGAAAAGCTGTTTTTT.

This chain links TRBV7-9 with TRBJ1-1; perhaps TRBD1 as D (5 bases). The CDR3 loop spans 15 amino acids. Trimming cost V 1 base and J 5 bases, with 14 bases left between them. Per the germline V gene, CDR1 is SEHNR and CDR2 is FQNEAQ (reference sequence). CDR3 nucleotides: TGTGCCAGCAGCTTAGGGGCAGGGTACAGAACTGAAGCTTTCTTT. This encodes CASSLGAGYRTEAFF. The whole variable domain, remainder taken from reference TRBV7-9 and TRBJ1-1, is DTGVSQNPRHKITKRGQNVTFRCDPISEHNRLYWYRQTLGQGPEFLTYFQNEAQLEKSRLLSDRFSAERPKGSFSTLEIQRTEQGDSAMYLCASSLGAGYRTEAFFGQGTRLTVV.

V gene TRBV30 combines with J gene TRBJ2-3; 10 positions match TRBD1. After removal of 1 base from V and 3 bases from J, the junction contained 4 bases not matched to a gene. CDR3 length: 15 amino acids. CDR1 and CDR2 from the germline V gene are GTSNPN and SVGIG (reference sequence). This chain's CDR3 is CAWSGTGGETDTQYF. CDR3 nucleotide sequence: TGTGCCTGGAGTGGGACAGGGGGAGAGACAGATACGCAGTATTTT. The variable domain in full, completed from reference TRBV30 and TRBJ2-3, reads SQTIHQWPATLVQPVGSPLSLECTVEGTSNPNLYWYRQAAGRGLQLLFYSVGIGQISSEVPQNLSASRPQDRQFILSSKKLLLSDSGFYLCAWSGTGGETDTQYFGPGTRLTVL.

CDR3 region: CASSYSAAGVSSTDTQYF. The CDR3 nucleotides read TGTGCCAGCAGTTACTCCGCAGCAGGGGTATCTAGCACAGATACGCAGTATTTT. The chain employs TRBV6-2 or TRBV6-3 and TRBJ2-3, with TRBD1 as a possible D gene (6 bases). Germline V lookup: CDR1 MNHEY, CDR2 SVGEGT. Trimming left V 0 bases short and J 0 bases short, with 16 bases between. The CDR3 covers 18 residues.

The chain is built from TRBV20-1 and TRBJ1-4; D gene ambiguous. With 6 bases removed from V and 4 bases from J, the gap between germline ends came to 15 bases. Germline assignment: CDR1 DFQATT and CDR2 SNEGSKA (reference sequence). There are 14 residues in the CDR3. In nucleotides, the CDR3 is TGCAGTGCCCTAGCCGTGGGGAGTAATGAAAAACTGTTTTTT. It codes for CSALAVGSNEKLFF.

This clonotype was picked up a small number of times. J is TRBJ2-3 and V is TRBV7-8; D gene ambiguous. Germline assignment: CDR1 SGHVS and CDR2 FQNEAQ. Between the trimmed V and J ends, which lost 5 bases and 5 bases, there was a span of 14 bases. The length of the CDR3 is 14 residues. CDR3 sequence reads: CASSPGIAEDTQYF. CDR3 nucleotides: TGTGCCAGCAGCCCGGGTATCGCGGAAGATACGCAGTATTTT. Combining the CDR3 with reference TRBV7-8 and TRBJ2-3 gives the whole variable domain GAGVSQSPRYKVAKRGQDVALRCDPISGHVSLFWYQQALGQGPEFLTYFQNEAQLDKSGLPSDRFFAERPEGSVSTLKIQRTQQEDSAVYLCASSPGIAEDTQYFGPGTRLTVL.

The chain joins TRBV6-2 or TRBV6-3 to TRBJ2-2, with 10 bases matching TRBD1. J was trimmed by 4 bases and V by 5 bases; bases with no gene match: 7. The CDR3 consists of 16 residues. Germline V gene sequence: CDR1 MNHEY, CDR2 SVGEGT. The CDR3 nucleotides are TGTGCCAGCAGTCCTCGGGACAGGGGAGGCACCGGGGAGCTGTTTTTT. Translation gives CASSPRDRGGTGELFF.

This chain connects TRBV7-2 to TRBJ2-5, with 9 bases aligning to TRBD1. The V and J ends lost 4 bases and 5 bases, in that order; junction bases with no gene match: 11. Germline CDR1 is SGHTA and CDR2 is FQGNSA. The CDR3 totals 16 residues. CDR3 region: CASSSSLQGARETQYF. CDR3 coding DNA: TGTGCCAGCAGCTCGTCCTTACAGGGGGCGCGGGAGACCCAGTACTTC.

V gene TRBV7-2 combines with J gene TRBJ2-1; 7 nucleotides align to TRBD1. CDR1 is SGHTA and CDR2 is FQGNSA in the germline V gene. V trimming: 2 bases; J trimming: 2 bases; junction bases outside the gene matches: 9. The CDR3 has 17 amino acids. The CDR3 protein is CASSLNLLTGTYNEQFF. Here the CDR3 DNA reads TGTGCCAGCAGCTTAAATCTCCTGACAGGGACCTACAATGAGCAGTTCTTC.

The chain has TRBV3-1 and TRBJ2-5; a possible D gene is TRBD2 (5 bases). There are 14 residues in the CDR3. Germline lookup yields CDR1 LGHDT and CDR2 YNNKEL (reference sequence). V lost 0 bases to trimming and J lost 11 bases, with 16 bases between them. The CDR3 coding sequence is TGTGCCAGCAGCCAAGACCGTGTGGGGAGAGAGCAGTACTTC. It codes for CASSQDRVGREQYF.

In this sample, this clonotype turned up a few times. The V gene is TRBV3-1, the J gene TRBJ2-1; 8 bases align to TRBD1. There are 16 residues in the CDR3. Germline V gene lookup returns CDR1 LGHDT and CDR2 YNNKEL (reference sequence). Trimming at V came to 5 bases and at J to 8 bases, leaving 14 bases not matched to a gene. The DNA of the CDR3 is TGTGCCAGCAGCGGAGGGGTTCTTGACAGGGGCGATGAGCAGTTCTTC. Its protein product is CASSGGVLDRGDEQFF.

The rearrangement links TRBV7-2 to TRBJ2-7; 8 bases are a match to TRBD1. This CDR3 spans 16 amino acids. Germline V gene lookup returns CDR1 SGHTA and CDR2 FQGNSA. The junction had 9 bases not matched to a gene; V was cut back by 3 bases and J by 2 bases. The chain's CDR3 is CASSFLQNRGTYEQYF. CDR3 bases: TGTGCCAGCAGCTTCTTACAAAACAGGGGGACCTACGAGCAGTACTTC.

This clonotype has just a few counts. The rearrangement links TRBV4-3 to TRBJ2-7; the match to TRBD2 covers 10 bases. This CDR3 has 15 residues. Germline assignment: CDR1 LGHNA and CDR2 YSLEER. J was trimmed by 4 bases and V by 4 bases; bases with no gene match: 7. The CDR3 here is CASSPTGTSVYEQYF. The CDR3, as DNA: TGCGCCAGCAGCCCAACCGGGACTAGCGTTTACGAGCAGTACTTC.

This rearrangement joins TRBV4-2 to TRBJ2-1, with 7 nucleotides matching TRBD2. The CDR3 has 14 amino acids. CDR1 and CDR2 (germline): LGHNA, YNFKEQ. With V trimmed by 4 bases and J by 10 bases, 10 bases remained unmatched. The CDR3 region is CASSPTAGDREQFF. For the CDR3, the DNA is TGTGCCAGCAGCCCCACTGCGGGGGACCGGGAGCAGTTCTTC.

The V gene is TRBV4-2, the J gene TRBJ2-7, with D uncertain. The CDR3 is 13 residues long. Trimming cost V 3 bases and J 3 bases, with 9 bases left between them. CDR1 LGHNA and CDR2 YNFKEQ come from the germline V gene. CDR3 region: CASSQVLHYEQYF. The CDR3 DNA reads TGTGCCAGCAGCCAGGTCCTGCACTACGAGCAGTACTTC.

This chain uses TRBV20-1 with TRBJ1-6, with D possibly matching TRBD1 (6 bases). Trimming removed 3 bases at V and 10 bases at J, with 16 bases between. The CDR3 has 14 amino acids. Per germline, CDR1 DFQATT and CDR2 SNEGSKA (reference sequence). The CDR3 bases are TGCAGTGCTAGGGGACTCGGCGGGGGCTCACCCCTCCACTTT. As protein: CSARGLGGGSPLHF.

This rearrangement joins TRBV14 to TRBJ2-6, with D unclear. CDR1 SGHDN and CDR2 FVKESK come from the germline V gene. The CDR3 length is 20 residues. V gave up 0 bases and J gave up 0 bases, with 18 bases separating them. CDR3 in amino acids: CASSQDPRQIRLSGANVLTF. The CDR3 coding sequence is TGTGCCAGCAGCCAAGATCCTAGGCAGATCCGACTCTCTGGGGCCAACGTCCTGACTTTC.

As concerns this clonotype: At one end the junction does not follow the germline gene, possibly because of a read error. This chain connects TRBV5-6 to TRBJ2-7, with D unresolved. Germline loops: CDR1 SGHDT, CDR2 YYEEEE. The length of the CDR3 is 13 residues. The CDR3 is CVSASAVYYEQYF. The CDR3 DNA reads TGTGTCAGCGCATCGGCGGTCTACTACGAGCAGTACTTC.

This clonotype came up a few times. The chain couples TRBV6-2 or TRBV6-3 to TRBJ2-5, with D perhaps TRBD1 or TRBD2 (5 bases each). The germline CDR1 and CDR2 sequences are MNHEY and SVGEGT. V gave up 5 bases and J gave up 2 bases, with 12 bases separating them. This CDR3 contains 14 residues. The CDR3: CASSSRDRQETQYF. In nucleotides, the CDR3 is TGTGCCAGCAGTAGCCGGGACCGACAAGAGACCCAGTACTTC.